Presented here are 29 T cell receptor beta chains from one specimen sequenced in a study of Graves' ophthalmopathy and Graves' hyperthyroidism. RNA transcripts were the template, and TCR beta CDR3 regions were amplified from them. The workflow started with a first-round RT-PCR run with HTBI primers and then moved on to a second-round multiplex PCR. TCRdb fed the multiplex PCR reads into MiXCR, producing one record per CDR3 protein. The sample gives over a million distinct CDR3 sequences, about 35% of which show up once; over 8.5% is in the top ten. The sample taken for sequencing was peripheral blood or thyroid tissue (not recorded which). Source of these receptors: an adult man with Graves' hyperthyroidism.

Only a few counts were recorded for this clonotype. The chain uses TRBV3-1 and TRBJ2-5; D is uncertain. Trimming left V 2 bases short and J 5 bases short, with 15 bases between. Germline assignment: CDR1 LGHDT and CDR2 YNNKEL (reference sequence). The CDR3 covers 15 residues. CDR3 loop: CASSQRPPEEETQYF. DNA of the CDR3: TGTGCCAGCAGCCAAAGGCCACCCGAGGAGGAGACCCAGTACTTC.

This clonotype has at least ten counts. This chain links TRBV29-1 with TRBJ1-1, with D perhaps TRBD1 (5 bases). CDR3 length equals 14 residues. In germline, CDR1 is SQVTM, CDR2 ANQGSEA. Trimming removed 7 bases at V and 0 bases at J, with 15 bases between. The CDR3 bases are TGCAGCGCCGGGGCTCTCCTGGTGAACACTGAAGCTTTCTTT. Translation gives CSAGALLVNTEAFF.

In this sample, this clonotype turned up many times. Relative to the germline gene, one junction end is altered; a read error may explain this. The CDR3 spells CASSWGPLSGKNF. The DNA of the CDR3 is TGTGCCAGCAGTTGGGGACCGCTGTCAGGGAAGAACTTC. The V and J genes are TRBV7-7 and TRBJ2-5, with D perhaps matching TRBD1 or TRBD2 (5 bases each). Germline assignment: CDR1 SSHAT and CDR2 FNYEAQ (reference sequence). CDR3 length equals 13 residues. Variable domain in full (rest from reference TRBV7-7 and TRBJ2-5): GAGVSQSPRYKVTKRGQDVTLRCDPISSHATLYWYQQALGQGPEFLTYFNYEAQPDKSGLPSDRFSAERPEGSISTLTIQRTEQRDSAMYRCASSWGPLSGKNFGPGTRLLVL.

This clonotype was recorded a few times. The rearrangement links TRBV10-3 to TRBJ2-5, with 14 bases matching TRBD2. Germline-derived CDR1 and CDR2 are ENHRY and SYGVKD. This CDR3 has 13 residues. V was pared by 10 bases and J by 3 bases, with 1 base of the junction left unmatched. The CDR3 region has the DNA TGTGCCACGGGACTAGCGGGAGAAGAGACCCAGTACTTC. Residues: CATGLAGEETQYF.

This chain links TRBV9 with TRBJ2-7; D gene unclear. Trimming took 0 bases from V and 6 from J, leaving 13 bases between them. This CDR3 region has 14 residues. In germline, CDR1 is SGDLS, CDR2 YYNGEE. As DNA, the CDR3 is TGTGCCAGCAGCGTAGAGGGTGGCGGCCCCGAGCAGTACTTC. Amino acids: CASSVEGGGPEQYF.

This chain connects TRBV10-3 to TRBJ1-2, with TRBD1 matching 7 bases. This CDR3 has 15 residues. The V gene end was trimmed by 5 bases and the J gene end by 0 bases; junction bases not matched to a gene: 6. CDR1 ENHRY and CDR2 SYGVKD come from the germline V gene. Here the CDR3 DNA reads TGTGCCATCAGTTACTCCGGGACAGCTAACTATGGCTACACCTTC. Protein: CAISYSGTANYGYTF.

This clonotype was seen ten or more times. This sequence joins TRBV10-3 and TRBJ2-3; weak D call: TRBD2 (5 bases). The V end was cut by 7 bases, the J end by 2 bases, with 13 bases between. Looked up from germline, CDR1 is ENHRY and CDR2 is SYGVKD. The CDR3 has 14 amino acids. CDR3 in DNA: TGTGCCATCAAGATCGGGGAGATCACAGATACGCAGTATTTT. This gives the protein CAIKIGEITDTQYF.

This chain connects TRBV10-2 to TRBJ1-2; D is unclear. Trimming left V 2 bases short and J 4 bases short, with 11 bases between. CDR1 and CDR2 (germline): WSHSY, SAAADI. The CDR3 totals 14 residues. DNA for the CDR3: TGCGCCAGCAGTGAGGACATGGGCACCTATGGCTACACCTTC. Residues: CASSEDMGTYGYTF.

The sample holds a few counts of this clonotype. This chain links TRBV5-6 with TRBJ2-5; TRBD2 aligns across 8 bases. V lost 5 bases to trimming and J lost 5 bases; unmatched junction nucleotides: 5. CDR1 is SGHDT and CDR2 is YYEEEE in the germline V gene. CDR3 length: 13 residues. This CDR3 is CASRIAGWETQYF. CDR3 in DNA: TGTGCCAGCAGAATAGCGGGGTGGGAGACCCAGTACTTC.

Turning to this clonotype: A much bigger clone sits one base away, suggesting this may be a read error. For the CDR3, the DNA is TGTGCCAGCAGCATTGGGGCTAGCAGGATAGAGACCCAGTACTTC. Protein product: CASSIGASRIETQYF. The chain joins TRBV11-2 to TRBJ2-5, with D perhaps TRBD1 or TRBD2 (5 bases each). This CDR3 has 15 amino acids. The germline V gene has CDR1 SGHAT and CDR2 FQNNGV. The V end was cut by 5 bases, the J end by 4 bases, with 17 bases between. The full variable domain, its missing parts supplied by reference TRBV11-2 and TRBJ2-5, is EAGVAQSPRYKIIEKRQSVAFWCNPISGHATLYWYQQILGQGPKLLIQFQNNGVVDDSQLPKDRFSAERLKGVDSTLKIQPAKLEDSAVYLCASSIGASRIETQYFGPGTRLLVL.

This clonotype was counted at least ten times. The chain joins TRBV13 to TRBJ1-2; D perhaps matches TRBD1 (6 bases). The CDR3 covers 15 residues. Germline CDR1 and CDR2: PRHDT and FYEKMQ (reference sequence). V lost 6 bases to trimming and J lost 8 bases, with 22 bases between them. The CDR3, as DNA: TGTGCCAGCAGGATCGCGGGACACTCGGGGCCGGGCTACACCTTC. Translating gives CASRIAGHSGPGYTF.

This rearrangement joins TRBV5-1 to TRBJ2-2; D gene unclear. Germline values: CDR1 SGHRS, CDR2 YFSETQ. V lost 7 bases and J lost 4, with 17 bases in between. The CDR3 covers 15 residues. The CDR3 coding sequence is TGCGCCAGCGAACCGGCAGGTGCTGGCACCGGGGAGCTGTTTTTT. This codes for CASEPAGAGTGELFF.

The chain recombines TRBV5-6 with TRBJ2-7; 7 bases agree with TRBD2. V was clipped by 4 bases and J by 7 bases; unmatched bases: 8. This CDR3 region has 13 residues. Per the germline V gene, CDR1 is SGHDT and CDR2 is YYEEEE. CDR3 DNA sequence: TGTGCCAGCAGCCCCGCGGGGGTCTGGGAGCAGTACTTC. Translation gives CASSPAGVWEQYF.

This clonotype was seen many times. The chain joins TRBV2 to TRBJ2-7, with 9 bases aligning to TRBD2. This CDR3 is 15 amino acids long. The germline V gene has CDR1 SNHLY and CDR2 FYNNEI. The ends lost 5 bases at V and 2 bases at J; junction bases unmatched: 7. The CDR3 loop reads CASSFTPSGTYEQYF. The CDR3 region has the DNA TGTGCCAGCAGTTTCACCCCTAGCGGGACCTACGAGCAGTACTTC. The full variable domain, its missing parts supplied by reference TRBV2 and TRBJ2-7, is EPEVTQTPSHQVTQMGQEVILRCVPISNHLYFYWYRQILGQKVEFLVSFYNNEISEKSEIFDDQFSVERPDGSNFTLKIRSTKLEDSAMYFCASSFTPSGTYEQYFGPGTRLTVT.

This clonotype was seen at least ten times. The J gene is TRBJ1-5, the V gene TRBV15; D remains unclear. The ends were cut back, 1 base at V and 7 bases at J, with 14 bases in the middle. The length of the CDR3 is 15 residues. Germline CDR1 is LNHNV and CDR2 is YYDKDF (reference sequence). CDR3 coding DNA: TGTGCCACCAGCAGAGGAAGGGCGAAAGGGCAGCCCCAGCATTTT. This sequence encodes CATSRGRAKGQPQHF.

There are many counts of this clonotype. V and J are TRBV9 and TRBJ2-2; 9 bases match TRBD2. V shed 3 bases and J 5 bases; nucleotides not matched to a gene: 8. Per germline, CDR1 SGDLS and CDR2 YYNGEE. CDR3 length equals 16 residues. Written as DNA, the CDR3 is TGTGCCAGCAGCGCCCTCTGGGCGGGGGGGACCGGGGAGCTGTTTTTT. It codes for CASSALWAGGTGELFF.

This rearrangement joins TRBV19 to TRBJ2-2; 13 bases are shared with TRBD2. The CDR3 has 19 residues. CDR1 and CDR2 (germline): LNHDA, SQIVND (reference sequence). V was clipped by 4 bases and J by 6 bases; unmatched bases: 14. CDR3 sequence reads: CASSTRLAGGRLGAGELFF. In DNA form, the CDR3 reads TGTGCCAGTAGTACGAGACTAGCGGGGGGCAGGTTGGGGGCCGGGGAGCTGTTTTTT.

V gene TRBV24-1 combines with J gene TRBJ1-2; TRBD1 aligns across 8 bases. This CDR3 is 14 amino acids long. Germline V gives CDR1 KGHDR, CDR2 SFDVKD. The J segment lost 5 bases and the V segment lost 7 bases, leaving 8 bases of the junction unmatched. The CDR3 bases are TGTGCCACCAGCAAGGACAGGGAACTATATGGCTACACCTTC. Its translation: CATSKDRELYGYTF.

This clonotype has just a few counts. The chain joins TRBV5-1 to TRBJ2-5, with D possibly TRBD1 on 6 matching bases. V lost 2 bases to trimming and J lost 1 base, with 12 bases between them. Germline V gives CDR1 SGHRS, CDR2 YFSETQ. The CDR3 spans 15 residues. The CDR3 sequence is CASSFSGTPQETQYF. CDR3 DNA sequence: TGCGCCAGCAGCTTCTCCGGGACACCCCAAGAGACCCAGTACTTC.

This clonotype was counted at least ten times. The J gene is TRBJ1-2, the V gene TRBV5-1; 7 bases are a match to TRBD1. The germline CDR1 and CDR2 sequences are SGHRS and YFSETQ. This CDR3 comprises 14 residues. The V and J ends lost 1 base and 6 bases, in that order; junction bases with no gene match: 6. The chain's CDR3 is CASSLYRGADGYTF. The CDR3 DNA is TGCGCCAGCAGCTTGTACAGGGGCGCGGATGGCTACACCTTC.

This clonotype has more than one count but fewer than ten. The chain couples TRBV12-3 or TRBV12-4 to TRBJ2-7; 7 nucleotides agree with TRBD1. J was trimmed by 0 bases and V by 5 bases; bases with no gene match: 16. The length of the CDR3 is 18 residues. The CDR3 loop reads CASSGWTGSDGDSYEQYF. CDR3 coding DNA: TGTGCCAGCAGTGGATGGACAGGCTCCGACGGGGACTCCTACGAGCAGTACTTC.

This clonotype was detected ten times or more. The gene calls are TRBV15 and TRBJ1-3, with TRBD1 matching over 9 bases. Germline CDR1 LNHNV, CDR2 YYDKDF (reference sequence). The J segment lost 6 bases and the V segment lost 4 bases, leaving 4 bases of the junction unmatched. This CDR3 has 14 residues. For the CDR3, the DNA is TGTGCCACCAGCACCCGGGACAGGGCAAACACCATATATTTT. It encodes CATSTRDRANTIYF.

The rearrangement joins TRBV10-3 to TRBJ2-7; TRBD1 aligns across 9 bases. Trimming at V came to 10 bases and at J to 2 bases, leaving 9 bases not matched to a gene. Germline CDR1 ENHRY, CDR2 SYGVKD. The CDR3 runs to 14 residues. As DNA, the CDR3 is TGTGCCAGCACCCCACAGGGGGCCCCCTACGAGCAGTACTTC. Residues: CASTPQGAPYEQYF.

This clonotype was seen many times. The CDR3 DNA sequence: TGTGCCAGCAGCTTAGGTTCACGCGGCGACGAGCAGTACTTC. Amino acid sequence: CASSLGSRGDEQYF. The chain combines TRBV11-2 with TRBJ2-7; D remains unclear. The germline gives CDR1 SGHAT, CDR2 FQNNGV. The CDR3 spans 14 residues. V was cut by 1 base and J by 5 bases, with 12 bases left in between.

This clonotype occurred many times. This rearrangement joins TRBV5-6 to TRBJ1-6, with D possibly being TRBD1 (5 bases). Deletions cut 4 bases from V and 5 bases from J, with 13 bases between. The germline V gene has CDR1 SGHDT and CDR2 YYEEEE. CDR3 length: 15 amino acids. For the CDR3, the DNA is TGTGCCAGCAGCGCCGGTTTGGGGGATAATTCACCCCTCCACTTT. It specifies CASSAGLGDNSPLHF.

The chain's CDR3 is CASSNAGGRIYEQFF. For the CDR3, the DNA is TGTGCCAGTAGTAACGCAGGGGGTAGAATCTATGAGCAGTTCTTC. The V call is TRBV19, the J call TRBJ2-1; TRBD1 aligns across 7 bases. The CDR3 covers 15 residues. V lost 4 bases to trimming and J lost 8 bases; unmatched junction nucleotides: 11. CDR1 and CDR2 from the germline V gene are LNHDA and SQIVND (reference sequence).

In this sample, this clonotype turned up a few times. In DNA, the CDR3 is TGTGCCAGCACCGGGGGGGGCAAACCGAACACTGAAGCTTTCTTT. Translating it yields CASTGGGKPNTEAFF. J is TRBJ1-1 and V is TRBV12-3 or TRBV12-4; TRBD1 might be the D (6 bases). V dropped 7 bases and J dropped 1 base, with 16 bases sitting between them. The CDR3 runs to 15 residues.

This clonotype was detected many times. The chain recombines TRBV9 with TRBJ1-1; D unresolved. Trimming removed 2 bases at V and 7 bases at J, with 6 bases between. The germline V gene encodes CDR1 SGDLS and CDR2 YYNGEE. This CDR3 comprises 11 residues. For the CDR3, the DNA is TGTGCCAGCAGCGTTAATATTGAAGCTTTCTTT. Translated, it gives CASSVNIEAFF. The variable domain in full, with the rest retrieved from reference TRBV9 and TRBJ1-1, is DSGVTQTPKHLITATGQRVTLRCSPRSGDLSVYWYQQSLDQGLQFLIQYYNGEERAKGNILERFSAQQFPDLHSELNLSSLELGDSALYFCASSVNIEAFFGQGTRLTVV.

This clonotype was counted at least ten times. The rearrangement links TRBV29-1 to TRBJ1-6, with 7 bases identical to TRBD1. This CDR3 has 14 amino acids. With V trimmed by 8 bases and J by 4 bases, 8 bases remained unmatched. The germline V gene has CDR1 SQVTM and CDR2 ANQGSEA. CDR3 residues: CSMWDSAYNSPLHF. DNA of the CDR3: TGCAGCATGTGGGACAGTGCTTATAATTCACCCCTCCACTTT.